This is a list of T cell receptor beta chains from one sample in a study of regulatory T cells in long-lasting Graves disease. TCRdb called the multiplex PCR reads again in MiXCR, with one record for every CDR3 protein. The table includes around 400,000 distinct CDR3 sequences, about 12% detected once. This same sample was also taken into another study, of T cells in Graves' hyperthyroidism and ophthalmopathy.

Sequencing was performed on peripheral blood mononuclear cells (PBMCs), taken at new diagnosis, from a patient treated with antithyroid drugs. Every receptor here comes from a young woman with Graves disease. The CDR3 runs from the conserved cysteine through the conserved F or W. The D gene is left open where the match is weak. Not all rows give a size; the values are once, few, many and, for expanded clones, a class.

v_gene: TRBV10-3; abundance: few; j_gene: TRBJ1-2; d_gene: TRBD1; CDR3aa: CATTGTGRTWGYTF; CDR3nt: TGTGCCACCACCGGGACAGGGCGGACGTGGGGCTACACCTTC
v_gene: TRBV7-2; abundance: -; j_gene: TRBJ2-2; d_gene: TRBD2; CDR3aa: CASSLASGGNGELFF; CDR3nt: TGTGCCAGCAGCTTAGCTAGCGGGGGGAACGGGGAGCTGTTTTTT
v_gene: TRBV12-3/TRBV12-4; abundance: many; j_gene: TRBJ2-3; d_gene: -; CDR3aa: CASSRTSRGTRTDTQYF; CDR3nt: TGTGCCAGCAGTCGCACGTCGCGGGGCACAAGGACAGATACGCAGTATTTT
v_gene: TRBV3-1; abundance: many; j_gene: TRBJ2-1; d_gene: TRBD1; CDR3aa: CASSQTAWDSYNEQFF; CDR3nt: TGTGCCAGCAGTCAAACTGCTTGGGACAGCTACAATGAGCAGTTCTTC
v_gene: TRBV20-1; abundance: many; j_gene: TRBJ1-1; d_gene: TRBD1; CDR3aa: CSAPPIGTGTVIAFF; CDR3nt: TGCAGTGCTCCCCCGATAGGGACAGGGACGGTTATAGCTTTCTTT
v_gene: TRBV10-3; abundance: many; j_gene: TRBJ1-4; d_gene: -; CDR3aa: CAISESRDGEKLFF; CDR3nt: TGTGCCATCAGTGAGTCCAGGGACGGTGAAAAACTGTTTTTT
v_gene: TRBV12-3/TRBV12-4; abundance: few; j_gene: TRBJ2-5; d_gene: -; CDR3aa: CASSFMARWETQYF; CDR3nt: TGTGCCAGCAGTTTTATGGCTAGATGGGAGACCCAGTACTTC
v_gene: TRBV10-3; abundance: many; j_gene: TRBJ2-5; d_gene: -; CDR3aa: CAISPYSGLRRVAGETQYF; CDR3nt: TGTGCCATCAGTCCATACTCGGGACTTCGGAGGGTCGCAGGAGAGACCCAGTACTTC
v_gene: TRBV20-1; abundance: many; j_gene: TRBJ2-2; d_gene: TRBD1; CDR3aa: CSASPIRQGNTGELFF; CDR3nt: TGCAGTGCTAGCCCGATCCGACAGGGGAACACCGGGGAGCTGTTTTTT
v_gene: TRBV6-2/TRBV6-3; abundance: many; j_gene: TRBJ2-1; d_gene: -; CDR3aa: CASQRRGPYNEQFF; CDR3nt: TGTGCCAGTCAGCGGCGAGGCCCCTACAATGAGCAGTTCTTC
v_gene: TRBV18; abundance: many; j_gene: TRBJ2-5; d_gene: TRBD1; CDR3aa: CASSRGQTETQYF; CDR3nt: TGTGCCAGCTCACGGGGACAGACGGAGACCCAGTACTTC
v_gene: TRBV15; abundance: few; j_gene: TRBJ2-2; d_gene: TRBD2; CDR3aa: CATSIIAGGLTGELFF; CDR3nt: TGTGCCACCAGCATCATAGCGGGGGGGCTCACCGGGGAGCTGTTTTTT
v_gene: TRBV4-2; abundance: -; j_gene: TRBJ2-4; d_gene: TRBD2; CDR3aa: CASSSLTSGEINIQYF; CDR3nt: TGTGCCAGCAGCTCCTTGACTAGCGGAGAAATAAACATTCAGTACTTC
v_gene: TRBV20-1; abundance: many; j_gene: TRBJ2-2; d_gene: -; CDR3aa: CSARSRDINTGELFF; CDR3nt: TGCAGTGCTCGCAGCCGGGACATAAACACCGGGGAGCTGTTTTTT
v_gene: TRBV12-5; abundance: few; j_gene: TRBJ2-5; d_gene: TRBD1; CDR3aa: CASGLNSEDGTGGSFDWETQYF; CDR3nt: TGTGCTAGTGGGCTAAACTCTGAGGATGGGACAGGGGGCTCTTTTGATTGGGAGACCCAGTACTTC
v_gene: TRBV12-3/TRBV12-4; abundance: many; j_gene: TRBJ2-5; d_gene: TRBD1; CDR3aa: CASTPDRKETQYF; CDR3nt: TGTGCCAGCACCCCGGACAGGAAAGAGACCCAGTACTTC
v_gene: TRBV7-2; abundance: many; j_gene: TRBJ1-1; d_gene: -; CDR3aa: CASTHSRDPRRTEAFF; CDR3nt: TGTGCCAGCACTCACTCCCGGGACCCCCGTCGCACTGAAGCTTTCTTT
v_gene: TRBV12-3/TRBV12-4; abundance: many; j_gene: TRBJ1-1; d_gene: -; CDR3aa: CASSYNRPENTEAFF; CDR3nt: TGTGCCAGCAGTTACAATCGGCCGGAAAACACTGAAGCTTTCTTT
v_gene: TRBV6-4; abundance: few; j_gene: TRBJ2-1; d_gene: TRBD2; CDR3aa: CASSKSSGASSYNEQFF; CDR3nt: TGTGCCAGCAGTAAATCTAGCGGGGCGAGCTCCTACAATGAGCAGTTCTTC
v_gene: TRBV6-2/TRBV6-3; abundance: many; j_gene: TRBJ1-5; d_gene: -; CDR3aa: CASSYSMDSPYSNQPQHF; CDR3nt: TGTGCCAGCAGTTACTCGATGGACAGCCCTTATAGCAATCAGCCCCAGCATTTT
v_gene: TRBV7-9; abundance: -; j_gene: TRBJ1-1; d_gene: TRBD1; CDR3aa: CASSSRNPGQGAEAFF; CDR3nt: TGTGCCAGCAGCTCTCGAAACCCGGGACAGGGGGCTGAAGCTTTCTTT
v_gene: TRBV11-2; abundance: many; j_gene: TRBJ2-7; d_gene: -; CDR3aa: CASSLEFHGAAYEQYF; CDR3nt: TGTGCCAGCAGCTTAGAATTTCACGGGGCAGCCTACGAGCAGTACTTC
v_gene: TRBV5-1; abundance: few; j_gene: TRBJ2-3; d_gene: -; CDR3aa: CASSLRMSLATDTQYF; CDR3nt: TGCGCCAGCAGCCTCCGGATGTCTCTAGCCACAGATACGCAGTATTTT